This T cell receptor beta chain was identified in a study of blood T cell repertoires in COVID-19. Overall study context: Sources were T cells, B-cell-depleted T cells, or PBMCs; the material itself was cDNA or gDNA.

The germline gives CDR1 SGHRS, CDR2 YFSETQ. Trimming cost V 0 bases and J 7 bases, with 16 bases left between them. The CDR3 is 16 amino acids. Participants, roughly 18 to 90 years old, spanned around 25 US areas. Participants' reported clinical history set cohort assignment. Authors' analysis steps: From reference gene primer amplification, estimates of nucleated cell counts were derived. TCRdb's copy holds only in-frame clones and misses some; the assay was immunoSEQ multiplex PCR. V, J and clone size are those of that table, while D and trimming were read from the DNA. Among fewer than 200,000 clones listed, approximately 77% were seen once.

The chain has TRBV5-1 and TRBJ2-2; TRBD2 is a possible D gene (7 bases). Sequenced material: PBMCs or T cells enriched from blood (not recorded which). This TCR was recovered from a man aged 60-69 years who had recovered from COVID-19. The CDR3 here is CASSLAVGGRSGELFF. CDR3 nucleotide sequence: TGCGCCAGCAGCTTGGCCGTCGGGGGGCGTAGCGGGGAGCTGTTTTTT.